This T cell receptor beta chain was found in a study of cytomegalovirus exposure and HLA in healthy donors. V lost 4 bases, J lost 2 bases, and 18 bases stayed unmatched. Germline lookup yields CDR1 SEHNR and CDR2 FQNEAQ (reference sequence). CDR3 size: 19 residues. This clone was seen a few times. Both 60 Vbeta primers and 13 Jbeta primers went into the PCR. Assay used: immunoSEQ multiplex PCR; TCRdb lists only in-frame clones, some missing. The sample includes about 120,000 clones, roughly 60% of them seen just once. Sequenced: PBMCs. The chain employs TRBV7-9 and TRBJ2-7, with 9 positions matching TRBD2. The origin of this receptor is a man aged 35 to 55 in good health and CMV-seropositive. This chain's CDR3 is CASSSTRLAGSQWPYEQYF. CDR3 sequence (DNA): TGTGCCAGCAGCTCTACGAGGCTAGCGGGATCCCAATGGCCCTACGAGCAGTACTTC. The complete variable domain, with remaining parts taken from reference TRBV7-9 and TRBJ2-7, reads DTGVSQNPRHKITKRGQNVTFRCDPISEHNRLYWYRQTLGQGPEFLTYFQNEAQLEKSRLLSDRFSAERPKGSFSTLEIQRTEQGDSAMYLCASSSTRLAGSQWPYEQYFGPGTRLTVT.